Shown below are 12 T cell receptor beta chains from a single sample sequenced in a study of blood T cell repertoires in COVID-19. The table came from immunoSEQ multiplex PCR; TCRdb's copy has only in-frame clones and leaves some out. The data show around 81,000 clones, more than 75% seen once. Material for sequencing was peripheral blood. The receptors were gathered from a human donor in a cohort sampled during active COVID-19.

This clone was seen a single time. The CDR3 DNA follows: TGTGCCAGCTCACCCGGTACAGGGGGCCTGACTGAAGCTTTCTTT. It codes for CASSPGTGGLTEAFF. The chain has TRBV18 and TRBJ1-1, with 9 bases identical to TRBD1. The V and J ends lost 3 bases and 5 bases, in that order; junction bases with no gene match: 7. Per germline, CDR1 KGHSH and CDR2 LQKENI. There are 15 residues in the CDR3.

A single count supports this clone. The J gene is TRBJ1-1, the V gene TRBV10-3, with 8 bases matching TRBD1. Germline CDR1 reads ENHRY; CDR2 reads SYGVKD. The CDR3 runs 12 residues. The V gene end was trimmed by 11 bases and the J gene end by 5 bases; junction bases not matched to a gene: 7. CDR3 protein: CAVKQGGTEAFF. In DNA, the CDR3 is TGTGCCGTTAAACAGGGGGGGACTGAAGCTTTCTTT.

This sequence joins TRBV19 and TRBJ2-7; D is unresolved. This CDR3 is 14 amino acids long. V shed 4 bases and J shed 0 bases, with 10 bases lying between them. Per the germline V gene, CDR1 is LNHDA and CDR2 is SQIVND (reference sequence). CDR3 nucleotide sequence: TGTGCCAGTAGTAATCCGGGTAACTCCTACGAGCAGTACTTC. Protein sequence: CASSNPGNSYEQYF.

This clone was counted once. The chain combines TRBV18 with TRBJ1-4, with no clear D. Trimming shortened V by 6 bases and J by 0 bases, and 8 bases separated the two germline ends. The CDR3 runs to 14 residues. CDR1 is KGHSH and CDR2 is LQKENI in the germline V gene. The CDR3 loop is CASSLTSTNEKLFF. The CDR3 DNA is TGTGCCAGCTCGTTGACATCAACTAATGAAAAACTGTTTTTT.

The chain has TRBV20-1 and TRBJ2-7, with D perhaps matching TRBD1 or TRBD2 (5 bases each). The ends were cut back, 3 bases at V and 2 bases at J, with 14 bases in the middle. Germline V CDR1 and CDR2: DFQATT, SNEGSKA (reference sequence). The CDR3 extends over 14 amino acids. In nucleotides, the CDR3 is TGCAGTGCTAGTGAGGGGCCTTCTACCTACGAGCAGTACTTC. Residues: CSASEGPSTYEQYF.

CDR3 amino acids: CASSSDRGRFGYTF. CDR3 DNA sequence: TGTGCCAGCAGCTCGGACAGGGGGCGGTTTGGCTACACCTTC. The J gene is TRBJ1-2, the V gene TRBV5-6; TRBD1 agrees at 11 bases. CDR3 length: 14 residues. Germline CDR1 reads SGHDT; CDR2 reads YYEEEE. The junction had 5 bases not matched to a gene; V was cut back by 3 bases and J by 7 bases.

This rearrangement joins TRBV7-2 to TRBJ1-1; a possible D gene is TRBD1 (6 bases). CDR1 is SGHTA, CDR2 FQGNSA, per germline. Trimming stripped 5 bases from V and 5 bases from J, with 15 bases between. This CDR3 is built from 14 residues. CDR3 in DNA: TGTGCCAGCAGCCCTGGGGGCTTGGTTACTGAAGCTTTCTTT. Translation gives CASSPGGLVTEAFF.

The chain links TRBV9 to TRBJ2-7; D is perhaps TRBD1 (5 bases). The V gene's germline CDR1 is SGDLS and CDR2 YYNGEE. There are 14 residues in the CDR3. V lost 0 bases to trimming and J lost 4 bases, with 11 bases between them. In DNA, the CDR3 is TGTGCCAGCAGCGTAGATGGGGCCGGGTACGAGCAGTACTTC. It specifies CASSVDGAGYEQYF. The full variable domain, completed using reference TRBV9 and TRBJ2-7, is DSGVTQTPKHLITATGQRVTLRCSPRSGDLSVYWYQQSLDQGLQFLIQYYNGEERAKGNILERFSAQQFPDLHSELNLSSLELGDSALYFCASSVDGAGYEQYFGPGTRLTVT.

V gene TRBV7-3 combines with J gene TRBJ2-3, with 9 positions matching TRBD2. V was pared by 5 bases and J by 2 bases, with 8 bases of the junction left unmatched. Per germline, CDR1 SGHTA and CDR2 FQGTGA. This CDR3 has 16 residues. The CDR3 coding sequence is TGTGCCAGCAGCATGACTGTAGCGGGGGCCACAGATACGCAGTATTTT. Translation gives CASSMTVAGATDTQYF.

The rearrangement links TRBV30 to TRBJ1-1; D unclear. Per germline, CDR1 GTSNPN and CDR2 SVGIG (reference sequence). This CDR3 has 14 residues. Trimming removed 4 bases from V and 0 bases from J, with 12 bases in between. The CDR3 nucleotides read TGTGCCTGGAAAGAACGGGGAATGAACACTGAAGCTTTCTTT. Translation gives CAWKERGMNTEAFF.

Within the sample, this clone is medium-sized. In the same sample, other DNA sequences code for this CDR3. The CDR3 DNA reads TGTGCCAGCAGCCCCTCTTACGAGCAGTACTTC. This translates into CASSPSYEQYF. The chain has TRBV11-2 and TRBJ2-7, with D hard to call. This CDR3 region has 11 residues. Trimming cost V 5 bases and J 4 bases, with 6 bases left between them. Germline-derived CDR1 and CDR2 are SGHAT and FQNNGV.

This clone was counted a few times. The V gene is TRBV30, the J gene TRBJ2-7, with TRBD2 identical over 8 bases. Germline CDR1 GTSNPN, CDR2 SVGIG (reference sequence). The V segment lost 2 bases and the J segment 3 bases; nucleotides outside the gene matches: 9. The CDR3 loop spans 15 amino acids. Written as DNA, the CDR3 is TGTGCCTGGAGTCACCAACTAGCGGCCTTCTACGAGCAGTACTTC. This codes for CAWSHQLAAFYEQYF.